The T cell receptor beta chain under discussion was sequenced for a study of early T cells in non-severe SARS-CoV-2 infection. Across the whole study: The authors sequenced bulk RNA from unsorted whole blood, leaving chains unpaired.

As for this clonotype: Antigen unknown.

Study-wide results and caveats: In VDJdb matching, anti-spike CD8 responses were favored while private and CD4 specificities went missing.

The CDR3 loop spans 14 amino acids. V lost 7 bases and J 6 bases, leaving 17 bases between the germline ends. Germline V gives CDR1 SGHNT, CDR2 YENEEA. Unique molecular identifiers tagged individual cDNA molecules. TCRdb reprocessed the 5' RACE reads via MiXCR and lists one record per CDR3 protein. The table has 86,000 or so distinct CDR3 sequences, around 15% seen once. This TCR was sampled from an adult who was a healthcare worker with PCR-confirmed SARS-CoV-2 infection or an uninfected control (not recorded which). The sample consisted of whole blood. The chain has TRBV11-3 and TRBJ2-3; no reliable D call. The CDR3 spells CASKTDVGFDTQYF. DNA for the CDR3: TGTGCCAGCAAAACCGATGTCGGATTTGATACGCAGTATTTT.